These 15 T cell receptor beta chains were all obtained from the same sample, sequenced in a study of T cell changes during pregnancy in multiple sclerosis. Sequencing was performed with immunoSEQ multiplex PCR; in TCRdb, only in-frame clones are kept and a portion is missing. The sample lists some 70,000 clones, 90% to 95% occurring once. The material sequenced was peripheral blood, taken in the second trimester of pregnancy. The receptors come from a female donor in good health, enrolled as a control in a pregnancy study.

This chain uses TRBV23-1 with TRBJ2-7, with a weak D call TRBD2 (5 bases). TRBV23-1 is an ORF, with its function uncertain. This CDR3 is built from 15 residues. Trimming stripped 3 bases from V and 3 bases from J, with 15 bases between. Written as DNA, the CDR3 is TGCGCCAGCAGTCACTCCGCTAGCCCCCGCTACGAGCAGTACTTC. Its translation: CASSHSASPRYEQYF.

V usage is TRBV12-5 and J usage is TRBJ1-1; D is ambiguous. Germline V CDR1 and CDR2: LGHNT, FRNRAP. V lost 5 bases, J lost 1 base, and 17 bases lay in between. The CDR3 extends over 16 amino acids. The CDR3, as DNA: TGTGCTAGTGGTCGAATAGGAGGAGGGCAGAACACTGAAGCTTTCTTT. Encoded protein: CASGRIGGGQNTEAFF. Using reference TRBV12-5 and TRBJ1-1 for the parts outside the CDR3, the full variable domain is DARVTQTPRHKVTEMGQEVTMRCQPILGHNTVFWYRQTMMQGLELLAYFRNRAPLDDSGMPKDRFSAEMPDATLATLKIQPSEPRDSAVYFCASGRIGGGQNTEAFFGQGTRLTVV.

This chain links TRBV9 with TRBJ2-2; D is unresolved. In germline, CDR1 is SGDLS, CDR2 YYNGEE. CDR3 length: 12 residues. Trimming cost V 0 bases and J 7 bases, with 4 bases left between them. The CDR3 reads CASSVVIGELFF. CDR3 in DNA: TGTGCCAGCAGCGTAGTCATCGGGGAGCTGTTTTTT.

This chain joins TRBV7-2 and TRBJ2-1; D remains ambiguous. This CDR3 contains 11 residues. Germline CDR1 reads SGHTA; CDR2 reads FQGNSA. The V end lost 5 bases, the J end lost 9 bases, and 8 bases lay between the germline ends. CDR3 bases: TGTGCCAGCAGCCGCGTGGTTGAGCAGTTCTTC. This encodes CASSRVVEQFF. The complete variable domain, with remaining parts taken from reference TRBV7-2 and TRBJ2-1, reads GAGVSQSPSNKVTEKGKDVELRCDPISGHTALYWYRQSLGQGLEFLIYFQGNSAPDKSGLPSDRFSAERTGGSVSTLTIQRTQQEDSAVYLCASSRVVEQFFGPGTRLTVL.

The chain is built from TRBV4-3 and TRBJ1-2; weak D call: TRBD1 (6 bases). CDR1 LGHNA and CDR2 YSLEER come from the germline V gene. The CDR3 covers 15 residues. The germline V and J ends were trimmed by 4 bases and 8 bases, with 20 bases remaining between them. The DNA of the CDR3 is TGCGCCAGCAGCCCCGGACAGCCTTCGCCAGGAGGCTACACCTTC. Protein: CASSPGQPSPGGYTF.

This clone is a singleton in its sample. The chain recombines TRBV28 with TRBJ2-4; maybe TRBD1 (6 bases). V dropped 2 bases and J dropped 4 bases, with 9 bases sitting between them. Per the germline V gene, CDR1 is MDHEN and CDR2 is SYDVKM. There are 14 residues in the CDR3. CDR3 DNA: TGTGCCAGCAGTTTAGCAGGGGCTAAAAACATTCAGTACTTC. Residues: CASSLAGAKNIQYF.

The V call is TRBV6-6, the J call TRBJ2-1, with 14 bases identical to TRBD2. The CDR3 is made up of 15 amino acids. Germline CDR1 MNHNY, CDR2 SVGAGI (reference sequence). The V and J ends lost 5 bases and 4 bases, in that order; junction bases with no gene match: 1. CDR3 sequence (DNA): TGTGCCAGCAGTGGGACTAGCGGGGGATACAATGAGCAGTTCTTC. Translated: CASSGTSGGYNEQFF.

The rearrangement uses TRBV19 and TRBJ2-1, with D possibly TRBD1 on 7 matching bases. There are 17 residues in the CDR3. The germline CDR1 and CDR2 sequences are LNHDA and SQIVND (reference sequence). The V and J ends lost 4 bases and 7 bases respectively, with 23 bases between them. CDR3: CASSTPGGSLRWNEQFF. The DNA for the CDR3 is TGTGCCAGTAGTACCCCAGGGGGGTCACTCAGATGGAATGAGCAGTTCTTC.

V usage is TRBV5-6 and J usage is TRBJ2-5; 8 bases align to TRBD1. This CDR3 is built from 13 residues. Losses at the gene ends were 4 bases for V and 7 bases for J; bases not matched to a gene: 6. Germline V gene sequence: CDR1 SGHDT, CDR2 YYEEEE. The CDR3, as DNA: TGTGCCAGCAGCGCGAGACAGGGGACGACCCAGTACTTC. It specifies CASSARQGTTQYF. Together with reference TRBV5-6 and TRBJ2-5, the CDR3 gives the full variable domain: DAGVTQSPTHLIKTRGQQVTLRCSPKSGHDTVSWYQQALGQGPQFIFQYYEEEERQRGNFPDRFSGHQFPNYSSELNVNALLLGDSALYLCASSARQGTTQYFGPGTRLLVL.

This chain joins TRBV4-2 and TRBJ1-6, with unresolved D. CDR3 length: 16 amino acids. V lost 1 base and J lost 5, with 12 bases in between. The germline V gene has CDR1 LGHNA and CDR2 YNFKEQ. CDR3 nucleotides: TGTGCCAGCAGCCAAGGGGCAGGCGTTAATAATTCACCCCTCCACTTT. It encodes CASSQGAGVNNSPLHF.

V is TRBV6-6 and J is TRBJ2-3; perhaps TRBD2 as D (5 bases). Trimming took off 4 bases at V and 3 bases at J, with 8 bases between the two ends. This CDR3 comprises 13 residues. CDR1 and CDR2 (germline): MNHNY, SVGAGI (reference sequence). The CDR3 DNA reads as TGTGCCAGCAGTTGGACTCGAACAGATACGCAGTATTTT. This codes for CASSWTRTDTQYF.

In DNA form, the CDR3 reads TGTGCCAGCAGTGAAATAGATATGAACACTGAAGCTTTCTTT. Encoded protein: CASSEIDMNTEAFF. The chain links TRBV25-1 to TRBJ1-1; no reliable D call. CDR1 and CDR2 from the germline V gene are MGHDK and SYGVNS. The CDR3 loop spans 14 amino acids. V was clipped by 2 bases and J by 0 bases, with 7 bases between them.

This chain links TRBV6-5 with TRBJ2-5; tentatively, D is TRBD1 (6 bases). Germline lookup yields CDR1 MNHEY and CDR2 SVGAGI. The CDR3 has 15 amino acids. Trimming shortened V by 0 bases and J by 5 bases, and 13 bases separated the two germline ends. CDR3 sequence reads: CASSYSRQGTETQYF. The DNA for the CDR3 is TGTGCCAGCAGTTACTCCCGGCAGGGGACGGAGACCCAGTACTTC.

The rearrangement links TRBV28 to TRBJ2-3; 7 bases map to TRBD2. The ends lost 8 bases at V and 2 bases at J; junction bases unmatched: 7. Germline CDR1 is MDHEN and CDR2 is SYDVKM. This CDR3 has 14 residues. Here the CDR3 reads CASCLSGNTDTQYF. CDR3 DNA sequence: TGTGCCAGCTGCCTCAGCGGGAACACAGATACGCAGTATTTT.

V usage is TRBV5-6 and J usage is TRBJ1-6, with 7 bases lining up with TRBD1. The junction had 8 bases not matched to a gene; V was cut back by 3 bases and J by 8 bases. The CDR3 totals 15 residues. Germline V lookup: CDR1 SGHDT, CDR2 YYEEEE. The DNA of the CDR3 is TGTGCCAGCAGCTGGGGGGACAGAAGCTATTCACCCCTCCACTTT. It specifies CASSWGDRSYSPLHF.